The T cell receptor beta chain described here comes from a study of blood T cell repertoires in COVID-19. Profiled with immunoSEQ multiplex PCR; TCRdb holds only in-frame clones, not every one. The profile covers approximately 120,000 clones, with approximately 77% appearing a single time and roughly 20% taken by the ten largest. This clone was counted between two and nine times. Per the germline V gene, CDR1 is LNHDA and CDR2 is SQIVND (reference sequence). The CDR3 runs 16 residues. The V gene lost 5 bases and the J gene lost 5 bases, with 21 bases spanning the gap. The V and J genes are TRBV19 and TRBJ1-1; TRBD1 is a possible D gene (6 bases). Sequences were obtained from peripheral blood. The clonotype originates from a man at least 80 years old with acute or convalescent COVID-19. The CDR3 region has the DNA TGTGCCAGTAGTGCCTGGACAGTCATATCGTATACTGAAGCTTTCTTT. It yields the protein CASSAWTVISYTEAFF. The whole variable domain, filled in from reference TRBV19 and TRBJ1-1, reads DGGITQSPKYLFRKEGQNVTLSCEQNLNHDAMYWYRQDPGQGLRLIYYSQIVNDFQKGDIAEGYSVSREKKESFPLTVTSAQKNPTAFYLCASSAWTVISYTEAFFGQGTRLTVV.